These 13 T cell receptor beta chains were sequenced from one sample in a study of cytomegalovirus exposure and HLA in healthy donors. The PCR employed 60 Vbeta primers together with 13 Jbeta primers. TCRdb's copy holds only in-frame clones and misses some; the assay was immunoSEQ multiplex PCR. The top ten clones hold under 3% of a sample with 160,000 or so clones, more than 60% of them seen once. Sequenced sample: PBMCs. Every receptor here comes from a human donor in good health.

The CDR3 coding sequence is TGCGCCAGCAGCCAAGCGGTCGGGACAACCTTCACCGGGGAGCTGTTTTTT. Translated: CASSQAVGTTFTGELFF. The chain is built from TRBV4-1 and TRBJ2-2; tentatively, D is TRBD1 (6 bases). Trimming left V 1 base short and J 4 bases short, with 16 bases between. This CDR3 comprises 17 residues. Germline values: CDR1 MGHRA, CDR2 YSYEKL.

This chain joins TRBV5-5 and TRBJ1-1, with D possibly TRBD1 on 5 matching bases. Germline V gives CDR1 SGHKS, CDR2 YYEKEE (reference sequence). The CDR3 consists of 14 residues. The V gene lost 5 bases and the J gene lost 0 bases, with 11 bases spanning the gap. The CDR3 DNA is TGTGCCAGCAGAATGGGACTGATGAACACTGAAGCTTTCTTT. It encodes CASRMGLMNTEAFF.

The rearrangement uses TRBV11-3 and TRBJ1-5; a weak D match, TRBD1 (5 bases). V was clipped by 1 base and J by 0 bases, with 10 bases between them. This CDR3 region has 16 residues. The germline CDR1 and CDR2 sequences are SGHNT and YENEEA. This CDR3 is CASSLVTGLSNQPQHF. The CDR3 nucleotides read TGTGCCAGCAGCTTAGTAACAGGCCTTAGCAATCAGCCCCAGCATTTT.

The V call is TRBV5-1, the J call TRBJ1-4, with 7 bases that match TRBD1. Germline V gene sequence: CDR1 SGHRS, CDR2 YFSETQ. This CDR3 comprises 14 residues. Germline trimming cut 4 bases from V and 8 bases from J; bases unmatched to any gene: 8. Written as DNA, the CDR3 is TGCGCCAGCAGCACGGGGACAGTTGACGAAAAACTGTTTTTT. Encoded protein: CASSTGTVDEKLFF.

The chain is built from TRBV6-5 and TRBJ2-7; D possibly corresponds to TRBD1 (6 bases). With 0 bases removed from V and 7 bases from J, the gap between germline ends came to 13 bases. CDR3 length: 14 residues. Per germline, CDR1 MNHEY and CDR2 SVGAGI. Here the CDR3 reads CASSYSRGMGEQYF. For the CDR3, the DNA is TGTGCCAGCAGTTACTCGAGGGGGATGGGGGAGCAGTACTTC.

The chain joins TRBV5-1 to TRBJ2-2, with 7 bases that match TRBD1. J was trimmed by 6 bases and V by 2 bases; bases with no gene match: 7. The CDR3 runs to 15 residues. Per the germline V gene, CDR1 is SGHRS and CDR2 is YFSETQ. The CDR3 DNA follows: TGCGCCAGCAGCTTCACAGGGGAATGGGCCGGGGAGCTGTTTTTT. It translates to CASSFTGEWAGELFF.

There are a few counts of this clone. A read error may account for a junction end that differs from germline. The chain links TRBV19 to TRBJ2-3; 11 bases agree with TRBD1. CDR1 is LNHDA and CDR2 is SQIVND in the germline V gene (reference sequence). CDR3 length: 16 amino acids. The CDR3 protein is CASRIGTGGGTDTQYF. CDR3 DNA sequence: TGTGCCAGTAGGATAGGGACAGGGGGTGGTACAGATACGCAGTATTTT.

J is TRBJ2-7 and V is TRBV7-3, with D perhaps matching TRBD1 (6 bases). This CDR3 region has 11 residues. Trimming cost V 11 bases and J 7 bases, with 15 bases left between them. From germline, CDR1 is SGHTA and CDR2 FQGTGA. In nucleotides, the CDR3 is TGTGCCCCCGGAAGGGGGTGGGAGCAGTACTTC. It codes for CAPGRGWEQYF. The complete variable domain, with remaining parts taken from reference TRBV7-3 and TRBJ2-7, reads GAGVSQTPSNKVTEKGKYVELRCDPISGHTALYWYRQSLGQGPEFLIYFQGTGAADDSGLPNDRFFAVRPEGSVSTLKIQRTERGDSAVYLCAPGRGWEQYFGPGTRLTVT.

Concerning this clone: Compared with germline, one end of the junction differs, possibly owing to a read error. The chain recombines TRBV7-9 with TRBJ1-2; 7 nucleotides match TRBD1. The germline V gene has CDR1 SEHNR and CDR2 FQNEAQ (reference sequence). This CDR3 is built from 14 residues. The CDR3 nucleotides are TGTTCCAGCAGCCCCCGACAGGGAAACTATGGCTACACCTTC. Its protein product is CSSSPRQGNYGYTF.

The CDR3 DNA follows: TGTGCCACCAGCATGACGAGGGATCAGCCCCAGCATTTT. As protein: CATSMTRDQPQHF. This chain links TRBV15 with TRBJ1-5, with no clear D. Trimming shortened V by 4 bases and J by 5 bases, and 9 bases separated the two germline ends. Germline assignment: CDR1 LNHNV and CDR2 YYDKDF (reference sequence). The CDR3 length is 13 residues.

The rearrangement uses TRBV7-3 and TRBJ2-7; maybe TRBD2 (5 bases). V lost 5 bases and J 2 bases, leaving 10 bases between the germline ends. The V gene's germline CDR1 is SGHTA and CDR2 FQGTGA. The CDR3 spans 13 residues. The CDR3 loop is CASSPPGTYEQYF. The CDR3 region has the DNA TGTGCCAGCAGCCCCCCCGGGACCTACGAGCAGTACTTC. Filled out from reference TRBV7-3 and TRBJ2-7, the complete variable domain reads GAGVSQTPSNKVTEKGKYVELRCDPISGHTALYWYRQSLGQGPEFLIYFQGTGAADDSGLPNDRFFAVRPEGSVSTLKIQRTERGDSAVYLCASSPPGTYEQYFGPGTRLTVT.

The rearrangement links TRBV27 to TRBJ1-1; perhaps TRBD1 as D (6 bases). CDR3 length equals 14 residues. The germline V gene has CDR1 MNHEY and CDR2 SMNVEV (reference sequence). Trimming took off 7 bases at V and 1 base at J, with 13 bases between the two ends. DNA of the CDR3: TGTGCCAGCACCCAAAGGGGGGGGAACACTGAAGCTTTCTTT. Residues: CASTQRGGNTEAFF.

This chain uses TRBV7-6 with TRBJ1-4; D is possibly TRBD1 (5 bases). The length of the CDR3 is 14 residues. Germline-derived CDR1 and CDR2 are SGHVS and FNYEAQ. V was shortened by 5 bases and J by 4 bases, with 11 bases between the two germline ends. The CDR3 region is CASSPRTSNEKLFF. The CDR3 bases are TGTGCCAGCAGCCCCCGGACAAGTAATGAAAAACTGTTTTTT.